This TCR beta chain was sequenced during a study of cytomegalovirus exposure and HLA in healthy donors. Study results and caveats: Later analysis showed most CMV-associated TCR beta chains appearing HLA-restricted. In a later analysis, TCR association rates varied by HLA locus: DRB1 most, HLA-C fewest.

In the case of this clone: Its target is unknown.

The J segment lost 2 bases and the V segment lost 0 bases, leaving 10 bases of the junction unmatched. This CDR3 is built from 17 residues. The germline V gene encodes CDR1 SGHNT and CDR2 YYREEE (reference sequence). With 60 Vbeta and 13 Jbeta primers, the PCR was carried out. The data were produced by immunoSEQ multiplex PCR, yet TCRdb's version contains in-frame clones alone and is incomplete. The profile shows 100,000 to 150,000 clones, roughly 84% of them singletons. The source of this sequence is a girl between 2 and 10 years old in good health and CMV-seronegative. Input material: PBMCs. The J gene is TRBJ2-7, the V gene TRBV5-4; 8 bases match TRBD2. In nucleotides, the CDR3 is TGTGCCAGCAGCTTGGTAGTCCTGGCGGGAGGAACCTACGAGCAGTACTTC. It translates to CASSLVVLAGGTYEQYF.